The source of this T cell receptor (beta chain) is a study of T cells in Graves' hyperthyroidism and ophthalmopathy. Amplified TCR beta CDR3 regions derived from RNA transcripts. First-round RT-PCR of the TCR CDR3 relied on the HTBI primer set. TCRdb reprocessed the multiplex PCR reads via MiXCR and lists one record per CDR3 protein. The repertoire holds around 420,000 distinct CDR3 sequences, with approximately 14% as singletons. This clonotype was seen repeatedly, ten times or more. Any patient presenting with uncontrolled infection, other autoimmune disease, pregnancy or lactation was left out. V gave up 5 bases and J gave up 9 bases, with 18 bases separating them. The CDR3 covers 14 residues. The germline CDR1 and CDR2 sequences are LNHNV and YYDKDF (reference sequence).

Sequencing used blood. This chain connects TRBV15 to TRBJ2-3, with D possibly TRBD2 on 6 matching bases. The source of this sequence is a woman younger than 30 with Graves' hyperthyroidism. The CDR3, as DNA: TGTGCCACCAGCGGGGGACTGGCTCTTGAGACGCAGTATTTT. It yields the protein CATSGGLALETQYF. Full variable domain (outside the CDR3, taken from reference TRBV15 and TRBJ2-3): DAMVIQNPRYQVTQFGKPVTLSCSQTLNHNVMYWYQQKSSQAPKLLFHYYDKDFNNEADTPDNFQSRRPNTSFCFLDIRSPGLGDTAMYLCATSGGLALETQYFGPGTRLTVL.